A single sample gave rise to the 28 T cell receptor beta chains below, sequenced in a study of cytomegalovirus exposure and HLA in healthy donors. Using immunoSEQ multiplex PCR, the repertoire was profiled, and TCRdb retains in-frame clones only, with some absent. Of roughly 70,000 clones listed, around 94% were seen once; the top ten hold around 1.5%. Specimen: PBMCs. Every receptor here comes from a man aged 18 to 30 in good health and CMV-seropositive.

This chain links TRBV30 with TRBJ2-5; 11 positions match TRBD2. The germline V gene encodes CDR1 GTSNPN and CDR2 SVGIG (reference sequence). The trim removed 0 bases at V and 1 base at J, leaving 7 bases unmatched. This CDR3 region has 17 residues. The CDR3 DNA sequence: TGTGCCTGGAGTGTACTAAGGACTAGCGGGCGCCAAGAGACCCAGTACTTC. Protein: CAWSVLRTSGRQETQYF.

This clone came up once. The J gene is TRBJ2-5, the V gene TRBV11-3, with 7 bases lining up with TRBD1. Germline lookup yields CDR1 SGHNT and CDR2 YENEEA. The trim removed 4 bases at V and 3 bases at J, leaving 5 bases unmatched. This CDR3 region has 14 residues. The CDR3 is CASSWRTGEETQYF. The CDR3 DNA reads TGTGCCAGCAGCTGGAGGACAGGTGAAGAGACCCAGTACTTC.

This sequence joins TRBV2 and TRBJ2-2; D is perhaps TRBD2 (6 bases). The CDR3 runs 15 residues. Germline V gene lookup returns CDR1 SNHLY and CDR2 FYNNEI. V lost 6 bases and J 4 bases, leaving 15 bases between the germline ends. CDR3 in DNA: TGTGCCAGCAGGCTCTACGGAGGGAGCACCGGGGAGCTGTTTTTT. It encodes CASRLYGGSTGELFF.

V usage is TRBV13 and J usage is TRBJ2-1; 7 positions agree with TRBD1. Looked up from germline, CDR1 is PRHDT and CDR2 is FYEKMQ (reference sequence). Trimming took 0 bases from V and 5 from J; bases not matched to a gene: 1. CDR3 size: 14 residues. The CDR3 sequence: CASSLGGTDNEQFF. CDR3 nucleotide sequence: TGTGCCAGCAGCTTAGGCGGGACAGACAATGAGCAGTTCTTC.

J is TRBJ2-1 and V is TRBV6-1, with 14 bases lining up with TRBD2. V dropped 5 bases and J dropped 9; count of bases not matched to a gene: 6. The CDR3 runs to 15 residues. Germline CDR1 reads MNHNS; CDR2 reads SASEGT. The CDR3 here is CASSWGLAGVGEQFF. The CDR3 DNA reads as TGTGCCAGCAGTTGGGGACTAGCGGGAGTTGGTGAGCAGTTCTTC.

The chain uses TRBV28 and TRBJ1-5; D may be TRBD1 (5 bases). The CDR3 covers 16 residues. Germline V gene data show CDR1 as MDHEN and CDR2 as SYDVKM. Trimming stripped 4 bases from V and 4 bases from J, with 17 bases between. The CDR3 bases are TGTGCCAGCAGTTCGGTGGGGGACGGGGGAAATCAGCCCCAGCATTTT. Translating gives CASSSVGDGGNQPQHF.

The chain links TRBV7-9 to TRBJ2-1; no definite D call. The V end lost 5 bases, the J end lost 7 bases, and 9 bases lay between the germline ends. The CDR3 totals 12 residues. Germline lookup yields CDR1 SEHNR and CDR2 FQNEAQ (reference sequence). The CDR3 loop is CASSPEENEQFF. Written as DNA, the CDR3 is TGTGCCAGCAGCCCAGAGGAGAATGAGCAGTTCTTC.

V gene TRBV21-1 combines with J gene TRBJ2-1; TRBD2, the table's D call, was not compared with the DNA. TRBV21-1 corresponds to a pseudogene. The CDR3 covers 16 residues. CDR3 coding DNA: TGTGCCAGCAGCAGTTACTTAGCGGGAGGGCCACATGAGCAGTTCTTC. Amino acid sequence: CASSSYLAGGPHEQFF.

This clone was counted a single time. The chain recombines TRBV15 with TRBJ2-1; 13 nucleotides agree with TRBD2. J lost 4 bases, V lost 3 bases, and 3 bases had no gene match. The CDR3 loop spans 16 amino acids. Germline values: CDR1 LNHNV, CDR2 YYDKDF (reference sequence). The CDR3 loop is CATSRGLAGRYNEQFF. CDR3 in DNA: TGTGCCACCAGCAGGGGACTAGCGGGAAGGTACAATGAGCAGTTCTTC.

The V call is TRBV9, the J call TRBJ2-7; the match to TRBD2 covers 7 bases. Germline V gives CDR1 SGDLS, CDR2 YYNGEE. The junction had 5 bases not matched to a gene; V was cut back by 2 bases and J by 3 bases. The CDR3 loop spans 14 amino acids. CDR3 amino acids: CASSVGGVGYEQYF. In nucleotides, the CDR3 is TGTGCCAGCAGCGTGGGGGGGGTCGGCTACGAGCAGTACTTC.

For this clone: One end of the junction varies from germline; a read error may be responsible. The chain uses TRBV5-1 and TRBJ2-7; TRBD1 matches 10 bases. The CDR3 sequence is 13 residues long. The germline gives CDR1 SGHRS, CDR2 YFSETQ. In DNA, the CDR3 is TGCGCCAGCAGCTTGGATTCCGGGACAGGGGACAACTTC. Translation: CASSLDSGTGDNF.

The gene calls are TRBV28 and TRBJ1-5, with TRBD1 as a possible D gene (5 bases). This CDR3 has 15 residues. Trimming pared 4 bases from V and 2 bases from J, leaving 12 bases between. Germline loops: CDR1 MDHEN, CDR2 SYDVKM. The CDR3 nucleotides read TGTGCCAGCAGTTCGGGACTGCAAGGCAATCAGCCCCAGCATTTT. Amino acid sequence: CASSSGLQGNQPQHF. Supplemented by reference TRBV28 and TRBJ1-5, the full variable domain reads DVKVTQSSRYLVKRTGEKVFLECVQDMDHENMFWYRQDPGLGLRLIYFSYDVKMKEKGDIPEGYSVSREKKERFSLILESASTNQTSMYLCASSSGLQGNQPQHFGDGTRLSIL.

CDR3 in DNA: TGTGCCAGCAGCAAAGCGATAAGGCAGGTAAACGAGCAGTACTTC. This translates into CASSKAIRQVNEQYF. J is TRBJ2-7 and V is TRBV21-1; whether TRBD1, the table's D call, matches the DNA was not checked. TRBV21-1 is deemed a pseudogene. The CDR3 has 15 amino acids.

V gene TRBV7-2 combines with J gene TRBJ1-4; D unclear. V was pared by 1 base and J by 6 bases, with 9 bases between. The CDR3 contains 14 residues. Germline CDR1 is SGHTA and CDR2 is FQGNSA. The CDR3 DNA sequence: TGTGCCAGCAGCTTAGGGGCATGGGATGAAAAACTGTTTTTT. Translating gives CASSLGAWDEKLFF.

This chain links TRBV2 with TRBJ2-5, with a weak D call TRBD2 (5 bases). V was pared by 4 bases and J by 5 bases, with 23 bases between. CDR3 length: 17 residues. Germline CDR1 reads SNHLY; CDR2 reads FYNNEI. The CDR3 bases are TGTGCCAGCAGTGTGGGGTTCAGCGGTCATACGAAGGAGACCCAGTACTTC. Its translation is CASSVGFSGHTKETQYF.

This clone occurred once. The chain uses TRBV9 and TRBJ2-7; 11 bases are shared with TRBD1. From germline, CDR1 is SGDLS and CDR2 YYNGEE. V dropped 0 bases and J dropped 5; count of bases not matched to a gene: 10. This CDR3 contains 17 residues. The CDR3 nucleotides read TGTGCCAGCAGCGTAGACCACGTCGGACAGGGGGCGAACGAGCAGTACTTC. Translating gives CASSVDHVGQGANEQYF.

The chain links TRBV19 to TRBJ1-4, with a weak D call TRBD1 (5 bases). Germline V gives CDR1 LNHDA, CDR2 SQIVND (reference sequence). V shed 3 bases and J shed 11 bases, with 22 bases lying between them. This CDR3 is built from 16 residues. The CDR3 DNA reads as TGTGCCAGTAGTATTACACCGGCAGCAGCAGGGATGAAACTGTTTTTT. Its protein product is CASSITPAAAGMKLFF.

The V gene is TRBV7-9, the J gene TRBJ2-5; D not resolved. Trimming took off 1 base at V and 1 base at J, with 10 bases between the two ends. The CDR3 consists of 15 residues. Germline CDR1 is SEHNR and CDR2 is FQNEAQ (reference sequence). The CDR3 is CASSLGRWVQETQYF. The CDR3, as DNA: TGTGCCAGCAGCTTAGGGAGATGGGTCCAAGAGACCCAGTACTTC.

The chain recombines TRBV5-6 with TRBJ2-1; D may be TRBD2 (6 bases). V was clipped by 0 bases and J by 7 bases, with 20 bases between them. Germline loops: CDR1 SGHDT, CDR2 YYEEEE. CDR3 length: 17 amino acids. Here the CDR3 reads CASSLVPGRAGGNEQFF. CDR3 DNA sequence: TGTGCCAGCAGCTTGGTGCCAGGTAGGGCTGGGGGGAATGAGCAGTTCTTC.

The V and J genes are TRBV9 and TRBJ2-3, with TRBD1 identical over 7 bases. This CDR3 spans 15 amino acids. CDR1 is SGDLS and CDR2 is YYNGEE in the germline V gene. J gave up 6 bases and V 4 bases, and 11 bases lay outside the gene matches. The CDR3 sequence: CASSSGQDASDTQYF. The DNA of the CDR3 is TGTGCCAGCAGCTCCGGACAGGACGCCTCGGATACGCAGTATTTT.

V gene TRBV7-8 combines with J gene TRBJ2-1, with 8 bases lining up with TRBD2. The CDR3 is 15 amino acids. From germline, CDR1 is SGHVS and CDR2 FQNEAQ. With 0 bases clipped from V and 6 bases from J, the junction kept 4 bases outside the gene matches. The CDR3 DNA reads TGTGCCAGCAGCTTAGCATGGCTAGCGGGCAATGAGCAGTTCTTC. It translates to CASSLAWLAGNEQFF.

This chain connects TRBV4-2 to TRBJ2-7; possible D gene TRBD2, 6 bases. V lost 5 bases and J lost 0, with 11 bases in between. From germline, CDR1 is LGHNA and CDR2 YNFKEQ. The CDR3 length is 14 residues. The CDR3 DNA is TGTGCCAGCAGCTCTAGCGCAGACTCCTACGAGCAGTACTTC. Protein: CASSSSADSYEQYF.

The chain couples TRBV10-1 to TRBJ2-3; 12 bases are shared with TRBD1. The V gene's germline CDR1 is WNHNN and CDR2 SYGVQD (reference sequence). The CDR3 consists of 16 residues. V trimming: 5 bases; J trimming: 6 bases; junction bases outside the gene matches: 9. The CDR3 bases are TGCGCCAGCAGTTACACCCGGGACAGGGGGCTGGATACGCAGTATTTT. Translation gives CASSYTRDRGLDTQYF.

The chain links TRBV4-1 to TRBJ1-3; no clear D. V was clipped by 1 base and J by 0 bases, with 10 bases between them. The germline CDR1 and CDR2 sequences are MGHRA and YSYEKL. The CDR3 covers 16 residues. This chain's CDR3 is CASSQVWAISGNTIYF. DNA for the CDR3: TGCGCCAGCAGCCAAGTATGGGCGATCTCTGGAAACACCATATATTTT.

The V and J genes are TRBV21-1 and TRBJ2-3; the table names TRBD2, a call not compared with the DNA. TRBV21-1 is a pseudogene. The CDR3 sequence is 15 residues long. This CDR3 reads CASSKRTSGNGTQYF. The CDR3 region has the DNA TGTGCCAGCAGCAAACGGACTAGCGGGAACGGTACGCAGTATTTT.

This clone has just one count. CDR3 coding DNA: TGTGCCAGCAGTTTGGTATGGGGAGATCCGCCCCAGCATTTT. Translating gives CASSLVWGDPPQHF. The chain joins TRBV27 to TRBJ1-5; D remains ambiguous. This CDR3 is built from 14 residues. Trimming took off 3 bases at V and 9 bases at J, with 15 bases between the two ends. The V gene's germline CDR1 is MNHEY and CDR2 SMNVEV (reference sequence).

J is TRBJ1-4 and V is TRBV29-1; the D is unclear. Germline V gene lookup returns CDR1 SQVTM and CDR2 ANQGSEA. The CDR3 runs to 12 residues. V was clipped by 3 bases and J by 7 bases, with 9 bases between them. The CDR3 protein is CSVEGRGEKLFF. The CDR3 DNA is TGCAGCGTTGAGGGGAGAGGTGAAAAACTGTTTTTT.

The chain combines TRBV19 with TRBJ1-1; D is perhaps TRBD1 (6 bases). Trimming took 6 bases from V and 5 from J, leaving 22 bases between them. This CDR3 has 16 amino acids. Germline CDR1 is LNHDA and CDR2 is SQIVND (reference sequence). The CDR3 coding sequence is TGTGCCAGTAGGCGGGTCACAGGGTTTGGAGAAACTGAAGCTTTCTTT. Its translation: CASRRVTGFGETEAFF.